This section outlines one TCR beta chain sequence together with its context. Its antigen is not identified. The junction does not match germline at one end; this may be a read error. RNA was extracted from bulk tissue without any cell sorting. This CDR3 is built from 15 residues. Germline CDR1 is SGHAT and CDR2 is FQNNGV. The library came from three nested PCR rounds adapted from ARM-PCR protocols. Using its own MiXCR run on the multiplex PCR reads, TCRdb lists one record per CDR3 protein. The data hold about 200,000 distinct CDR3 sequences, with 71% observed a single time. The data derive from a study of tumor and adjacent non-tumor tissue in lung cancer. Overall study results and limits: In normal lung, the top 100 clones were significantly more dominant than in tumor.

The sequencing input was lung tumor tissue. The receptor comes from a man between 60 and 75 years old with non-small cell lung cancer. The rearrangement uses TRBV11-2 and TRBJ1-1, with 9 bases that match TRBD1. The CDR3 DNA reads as TGTGCCAGCAACTTACCAGGGACAGGGAACACTGAAGTTTTCTTT. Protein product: CASNLPGTGNTEVFF. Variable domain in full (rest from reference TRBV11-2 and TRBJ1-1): EAGVAQSPRYKIIEKRQSVAFWCNPISGHATLYWYQQILGQGPKLLIQFQNNGVVDDSQLPKDRFSAERLKGVDSTLKIQPAKLEDSAVYLCASNLPGTGNTEVFFGQGTRLTVV.